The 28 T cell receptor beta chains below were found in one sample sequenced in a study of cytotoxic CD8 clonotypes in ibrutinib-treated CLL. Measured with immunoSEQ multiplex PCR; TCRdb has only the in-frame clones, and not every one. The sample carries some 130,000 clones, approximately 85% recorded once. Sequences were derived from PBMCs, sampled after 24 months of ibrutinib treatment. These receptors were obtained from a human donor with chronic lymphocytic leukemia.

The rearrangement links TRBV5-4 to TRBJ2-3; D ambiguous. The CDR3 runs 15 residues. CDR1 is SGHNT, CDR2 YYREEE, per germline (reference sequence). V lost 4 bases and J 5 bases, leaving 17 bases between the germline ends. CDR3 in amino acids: CASSRPSPMGDTQYF. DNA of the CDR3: TGTGCCAGCAGCAGACCCTCTCCTATGGGAGATACGCAGTATTTT. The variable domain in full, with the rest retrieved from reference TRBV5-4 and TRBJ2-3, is ETGVTQSPTHLIKTRGQQVTLRCSSQSGHNTVSWYQQALGQGPQFIFQYYREEENGRGNFPPRFSGLQFPNYSSELNVNALELDDSALYLCASSRPSPMGDTQYFGPGTRLTVL.

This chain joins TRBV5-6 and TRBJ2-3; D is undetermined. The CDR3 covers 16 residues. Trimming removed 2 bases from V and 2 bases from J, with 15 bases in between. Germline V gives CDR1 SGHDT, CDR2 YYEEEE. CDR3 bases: TGTGCCAGCAGCTTCCAATTGGCGGTACCCACAGATACGCAGTATTTT. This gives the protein CASSFQLAVPTDTQYF.

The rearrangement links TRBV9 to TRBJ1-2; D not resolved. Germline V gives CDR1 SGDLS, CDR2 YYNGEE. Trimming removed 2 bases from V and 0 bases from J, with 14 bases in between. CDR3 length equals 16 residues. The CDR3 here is CASSVGDGNPNYGYTF. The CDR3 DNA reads TGTGCCAGCAGCGTGGGCGATGGGAACCCTAACTATGGCTACACCTTC. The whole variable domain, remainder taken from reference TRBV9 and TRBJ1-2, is DSGVTQTPKHLITATGQRVTLRCSPRSGDLSVYWYQQSLDQGLQFLIQYYNGEERAKGNILERFSAQQFPDLHSELNLSSLELGDSALYFCASSVGDGNPNYGYTFGSGTRLTVV.

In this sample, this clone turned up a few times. The CDR3 protein is CASVEKLPLREQYF. In DNA form, the CDR3 reads TGTGCCAGCGTAGAGAAGCTTCCACTCCGCGAGCAGTACTTC. The chain combines TRBV6-1 with TRBJ2-7; D not resolved. Germline V CDR1 and CDR2: MNHNS, SASEGT. Trimming stripped 8 bases from V and 6 bases from J, with 20 bases between. CDR3 length: 14 amino acids.

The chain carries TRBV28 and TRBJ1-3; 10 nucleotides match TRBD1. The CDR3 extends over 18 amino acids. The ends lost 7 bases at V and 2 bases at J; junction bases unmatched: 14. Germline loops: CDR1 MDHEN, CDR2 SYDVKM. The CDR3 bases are TGTGCCAGCATTGCCTCGGGGATGACAGGGGGCACTGGAAACACCATATATTTT. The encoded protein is CASIASGMTGGTGNTIYF.

The CDR3 nucleotides read TGTGCCAGCAGTTGGGCTAGCGGCTACGAGCAGTACTTC. Translation gives CASSWASGYEQYF. The rearrangement links TRBV27 to TRBJ2-7, with 7 bases aligning to TRBD2. The germline V gene has CDR1 MNHEY and CDR2 SMNVEV (reference sequence). V trimming: 4 bases; J trimming: 3 bases; junction bases outside the gene matches: 3. CDR3 size: 13 residues.

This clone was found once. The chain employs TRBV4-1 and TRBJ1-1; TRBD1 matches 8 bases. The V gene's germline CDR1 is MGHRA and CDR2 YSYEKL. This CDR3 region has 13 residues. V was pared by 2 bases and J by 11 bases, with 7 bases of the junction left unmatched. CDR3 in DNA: TGCGCCAGCAGCCAAACACAGGGGGATAGGGCTTTCTTT. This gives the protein CASSQTQGDRAFF.

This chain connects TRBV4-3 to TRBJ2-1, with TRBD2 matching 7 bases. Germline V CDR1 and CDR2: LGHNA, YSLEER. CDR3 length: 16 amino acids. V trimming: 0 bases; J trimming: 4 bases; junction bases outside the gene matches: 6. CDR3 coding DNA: TGCGCCAGCAGCCAAGATCTAGCGGAGCCTTACAATGAGCAGTTCTTC. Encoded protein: CASSQDLAEPYNEQFF.

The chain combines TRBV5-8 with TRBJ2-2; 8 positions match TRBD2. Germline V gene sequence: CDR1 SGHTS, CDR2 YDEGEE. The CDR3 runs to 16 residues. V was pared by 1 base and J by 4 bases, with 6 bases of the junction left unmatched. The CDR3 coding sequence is TGTGCCAGCAGCTTGTTCAGCGGGAGCGGCACCGGGGAGCTGTTTTTT. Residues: CASSLFSGSGTGELFF. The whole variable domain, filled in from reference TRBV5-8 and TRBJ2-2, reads EAGVTQSPTHLIKTRGQQATLRCSPISGHTSVYWYQQALGLGLQFLLWYDEGEERNRGNFPPRFSGRQFPNYSSELNVNALELEDSALYLCASSLFSGSGTGELFFGEGSRLTVL.

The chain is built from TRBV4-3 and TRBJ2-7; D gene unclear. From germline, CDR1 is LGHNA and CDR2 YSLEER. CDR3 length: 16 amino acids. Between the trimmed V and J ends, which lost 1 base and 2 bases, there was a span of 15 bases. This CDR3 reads CASSQGVSGSTYEQYF. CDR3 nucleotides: TGCGCCAGCAGCCAAGGGGTATCGGGTTCTACCTACGAGCAGTACTTC.

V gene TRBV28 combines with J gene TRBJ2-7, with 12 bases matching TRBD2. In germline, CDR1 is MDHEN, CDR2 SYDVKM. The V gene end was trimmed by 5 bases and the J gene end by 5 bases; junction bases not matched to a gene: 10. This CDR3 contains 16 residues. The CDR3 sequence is CASSPRTSGNRNEQYF. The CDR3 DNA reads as TGTGCCAGCAGTCCTCGGACTAGCGGGAATCGGAACGAGCAGTACTTC.

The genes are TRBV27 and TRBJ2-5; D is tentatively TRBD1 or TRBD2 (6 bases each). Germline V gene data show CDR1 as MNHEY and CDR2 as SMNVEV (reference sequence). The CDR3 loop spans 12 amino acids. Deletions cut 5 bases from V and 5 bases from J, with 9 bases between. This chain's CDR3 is CASSGGLETQYF. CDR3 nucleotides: TGTGCCAGCAGTGGGGGGCTTGAGACCCAGTACTTC.

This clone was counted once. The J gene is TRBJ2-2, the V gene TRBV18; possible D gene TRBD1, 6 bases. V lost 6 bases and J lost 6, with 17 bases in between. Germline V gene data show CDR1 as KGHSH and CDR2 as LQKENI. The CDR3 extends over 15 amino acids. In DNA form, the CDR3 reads TGTGCCAGCTCGCACAGGGTATCTAGGCCCGGGGAGCTGTTTTTT. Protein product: CASSHRVSRPGELFF. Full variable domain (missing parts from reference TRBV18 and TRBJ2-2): NAGVMQNPRHLVRRRGQEARLRCSPMKGHSHVYWYRQLPEEGLKFMVYLQKENIIDESGMPKERFSAEFPKEGPSILRIQQVVRGDSAAYFCASSHRVSRPGELFFGEGSRLTVL.

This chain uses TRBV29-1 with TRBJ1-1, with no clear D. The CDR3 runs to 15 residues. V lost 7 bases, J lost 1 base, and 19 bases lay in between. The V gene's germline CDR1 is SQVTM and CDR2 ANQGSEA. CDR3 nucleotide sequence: TGCAGCGGCCTTACCCAACGGTGGGGGAACACTGAAGCTTTCTTT. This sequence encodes CSGLTQRWGNTEAFF.

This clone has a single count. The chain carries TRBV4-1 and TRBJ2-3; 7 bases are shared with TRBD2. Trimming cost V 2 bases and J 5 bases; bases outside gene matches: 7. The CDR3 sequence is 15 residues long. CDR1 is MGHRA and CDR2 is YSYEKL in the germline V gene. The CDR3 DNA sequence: TGCGCCAGCAGCCAACAACTAGCGCTAGGAGATACGCAGTATTTT. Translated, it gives CASSQQLALGDTQYF.

CDR3 residues: CATHFPQGQGSGEQYF. The CDR3 DNA sequence: TGTGCCACCCATTTTCCCCAGGGACAGGGTTCTGGAGAGCAGTACTTC. The chain links TRBV28 to TRBJ2-7, with 9 bases aligning to TRBD1. The CDR3 runs to 16 residues. Germline V gives CDR1 MDHEN, CDR2 SYDVKM. The V segment lost 10 bases and the J segment 7 bases; nucleotides outside the gene matches: 20.

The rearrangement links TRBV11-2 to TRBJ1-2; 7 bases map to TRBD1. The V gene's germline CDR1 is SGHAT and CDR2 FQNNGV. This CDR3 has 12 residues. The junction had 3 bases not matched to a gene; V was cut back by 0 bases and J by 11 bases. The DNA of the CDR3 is TGTGCCAGCAGCTTAGATAGGGGGCCGTACACCTTC. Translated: CASSLDRGPYTF. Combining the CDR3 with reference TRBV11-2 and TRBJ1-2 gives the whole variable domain EAGVAQSPRYKIIEKRQSVAFWCNPISGHATLYWYQQILGQGPKLLIQFQNNGVVDDSQLPKDRFSAERLKGVDSTLKIQPAKLEDSAVYLCASSLDRGPYTFGSGTRLTVV.

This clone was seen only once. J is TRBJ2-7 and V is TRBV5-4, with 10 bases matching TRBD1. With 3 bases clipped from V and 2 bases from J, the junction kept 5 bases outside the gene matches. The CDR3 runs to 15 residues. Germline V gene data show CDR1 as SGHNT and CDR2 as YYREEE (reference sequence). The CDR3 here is CASSSSGTGAYEQYF. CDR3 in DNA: TGTGCCAGCAGCTCTTCGGGGACAGGGGCCTACGAGCAGTACTTC.

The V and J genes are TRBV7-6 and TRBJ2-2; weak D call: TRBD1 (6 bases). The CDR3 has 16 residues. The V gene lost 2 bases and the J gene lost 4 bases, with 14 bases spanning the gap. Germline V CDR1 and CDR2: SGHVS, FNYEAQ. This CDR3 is CASSLMVGARTGELFF. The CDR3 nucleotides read TGTGCCAGCAGCTTAATGGTGGGGGCCCGCACCGGGGAGCTGTTTTTT.

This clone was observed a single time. CDR3 DNA: TGTGCCAGCTCACTAGCAGGGAACACTGAAGCTTTCTTT. This gives the protein CASSLAGNTEAFF. The chain employs TRBV18 and TRBJ1-1; D gene unclear. The ends were cut back, 4 bases at V and 1 base at J, with 7 bases in the middle. The germline V gene has CDR1 KGHSH and CDR2 LQKENI. This CDR3 comprises 13 residues.

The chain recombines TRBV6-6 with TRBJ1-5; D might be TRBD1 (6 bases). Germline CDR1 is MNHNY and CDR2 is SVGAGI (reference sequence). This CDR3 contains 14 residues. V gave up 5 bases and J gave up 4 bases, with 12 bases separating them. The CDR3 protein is CASSRTDSNQPQHF. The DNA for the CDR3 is TGTGCCAGCAGTCGGACAGATTCGAATCAGCCCCAGCATTTT.

CDR3 sequence (DNA): TGTGCCAGTAGTATGTGGGGTAAACAGCACAATGAGCAGTTCTTC. Protein: CASSMWGKQHNEQFF. This chain links TRBV19 with TRBJ2-1; D not resolved. The germline gives CDR1 LNHDA, CDR2 SQIVND (reference sequence). The CDR3 is made up of 15 amino acids. Trimming took off 3 bases at V and 5 bases at J, with 14 bases between the two ends.

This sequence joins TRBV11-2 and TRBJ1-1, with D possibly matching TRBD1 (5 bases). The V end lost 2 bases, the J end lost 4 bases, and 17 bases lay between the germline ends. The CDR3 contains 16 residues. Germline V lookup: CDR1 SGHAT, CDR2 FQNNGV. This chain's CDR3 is CASSLRVGGRGTEAFF. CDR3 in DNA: TGTGCCAGCAGCTTACGGGTCGGGGGTCGAGGCACTGAAGCTTTCTTT.

CDR3 DNA: TGTGCCAGCAGCCGATGGGGCCGAGATGAAAAACTGTTTTTT. Amino acid sequence: CASSRWGRDEKLFF. The chain uses TRBV7-7 and TRBJ1-4; D is possibly TRBD1 (5 bases). Germline-derived CDR1 and CDR2 are SSHAT and FNYEAQ (reference sequence). Trimming took off 5 bases at V and 6 bases at J, with 13 bases between the two ends. The CDR3 spans 14 residues. The full variable domain, rest sourced from reference TRBV7-7 and TRBJ1-4, is GAGVSQSPRYKVTKRGQDVTLRCDPISSHATLYWYQQALGQGPEFLTYFNYEAQPDKSGLPSDRFSAERPEGSISTLTIQRTEQRDSAMYRCASSRWGRDEKLFFGSGTQLSVL.

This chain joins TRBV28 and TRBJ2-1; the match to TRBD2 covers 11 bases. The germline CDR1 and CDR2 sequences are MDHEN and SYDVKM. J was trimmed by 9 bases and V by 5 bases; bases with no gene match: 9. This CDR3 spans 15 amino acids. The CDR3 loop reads CASSPGTSGIGEQFF. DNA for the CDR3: TGTGCCAGCAGTCCAGGGACTAGCGGTATAGGTGAGCAGTTCTTC.

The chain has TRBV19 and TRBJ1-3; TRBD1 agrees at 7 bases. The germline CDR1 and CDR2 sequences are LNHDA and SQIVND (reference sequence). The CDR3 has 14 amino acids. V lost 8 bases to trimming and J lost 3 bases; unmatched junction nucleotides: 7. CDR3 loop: CASAQGYDGNTIYF. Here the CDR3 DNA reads TGTGCCAGTGCACAGGGGTACGATGGAAACACCATATATTTT. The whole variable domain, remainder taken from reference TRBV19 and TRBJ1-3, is DGGITQSPKYLFRKEGQNVTLSCEQNLNHDAMYWYRQDPGQGLRLIYYSQIVNDFQKGDIAEGYSVSREKKESFPLTVTSAQKNPTAFYLCASAQGYDGNTIYFGEGSWLTVV.

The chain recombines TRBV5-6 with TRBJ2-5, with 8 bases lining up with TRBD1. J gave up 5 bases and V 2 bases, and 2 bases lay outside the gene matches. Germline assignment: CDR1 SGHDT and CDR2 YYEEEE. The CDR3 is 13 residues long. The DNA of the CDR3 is TGTGCCAGCAGCTTCAGGGGGCAGGAGACCCAGTACTTC. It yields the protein CASSFRGQETQYF.

CDR3 amino acids: CASTLDRSGELFF. CDR3 nucleotides: TGTGCCAGCACCCTGGACAGGTCTGGGGAGCTGTTTTTT. The V call is TRBV2, the J call TRBJ2-2, with 7 bases lining up with TRBD1. Per the germline V gene, CDR1 is SNHLY and CDR2 is FYNNEI. J was trimmed by 8 bases and V by 7 bases; bases with no gene match: 7. The CDR3 length is 13 residues.